The present T cell receptor (beta chain) was sequenced within a study of beta chain features in type 1 diabetes. The study reverse transcribed the entire isolated RNA, so it sequenced expressed TCRB transcripts. Method: immunoSEQ multiplex PCR; TCRdb's copy keeps in-frame clones and lacks some. The repertoire has over 65,000 clones, under 35% of them found once; the top ten carry over 0.4%. This CDR3 region has 14 residues. V dropped 5 bases and J dropped 2 bases, with 12 bases sitting between them. Germline V lookup: CDR1 SEHNR, CDR2 FQNEAQ (reference sequence). The sequenced material came from stem cell memory CD4+ T cells from blood. This clonotype was obtained from a woman under 30 in good health. The chain uses TRBV7-9 and TRBJ1-2; D unclear. The CDR3 reads CASSPGSGNYGYTF. The CDR3 region has the DNA TGTGCCAGCAGCCCCGGCTCGGGGAACTATGGCTACACCTTC. Supplemented by reference TRBV7-9 and TRBJ1-2, the full variable domain reads DTGVSQNPRHKITKRGQNVTFRCDPISEHNRLYWYRQTLGQGPEFLTYFQNEAQLEKSRLLSDRFSAERPKGSFSTLEIQRTEQGDSAMYLCASSPGSGNYGYTFGSGTRLTVV.